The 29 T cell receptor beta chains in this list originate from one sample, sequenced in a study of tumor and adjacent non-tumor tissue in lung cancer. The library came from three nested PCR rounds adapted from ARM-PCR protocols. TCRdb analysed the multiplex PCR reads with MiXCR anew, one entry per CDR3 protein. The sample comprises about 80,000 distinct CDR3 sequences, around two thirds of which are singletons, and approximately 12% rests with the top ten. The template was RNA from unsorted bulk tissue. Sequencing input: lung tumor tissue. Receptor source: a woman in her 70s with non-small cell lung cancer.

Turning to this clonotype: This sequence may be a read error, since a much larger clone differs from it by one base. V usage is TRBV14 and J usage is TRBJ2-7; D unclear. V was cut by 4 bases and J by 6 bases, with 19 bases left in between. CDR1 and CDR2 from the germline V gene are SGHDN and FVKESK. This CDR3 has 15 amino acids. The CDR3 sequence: CASSPDRTSIGEQYF. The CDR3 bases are TGTGCCAGCAGCCCAGACCGGACGTCGATCGGCGAGCAGTACTTC.

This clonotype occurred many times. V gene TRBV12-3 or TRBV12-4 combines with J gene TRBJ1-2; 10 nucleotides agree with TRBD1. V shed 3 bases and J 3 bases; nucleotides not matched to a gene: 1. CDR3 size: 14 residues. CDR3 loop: CASSFGQGDYGYTF. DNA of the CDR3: TGTGCCAGCAGTTTTGGACAGGGGGACTATGGCTACACCTTC.

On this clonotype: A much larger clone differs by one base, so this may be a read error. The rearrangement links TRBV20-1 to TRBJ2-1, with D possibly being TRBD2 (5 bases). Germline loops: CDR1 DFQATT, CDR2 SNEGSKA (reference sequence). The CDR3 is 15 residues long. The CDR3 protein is CSTRVVSAPGNEQFF. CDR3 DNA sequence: TGCAGTACTAGAGTTGTGAGCGCCCCCGGGAATGAGCAGTTCTTC.

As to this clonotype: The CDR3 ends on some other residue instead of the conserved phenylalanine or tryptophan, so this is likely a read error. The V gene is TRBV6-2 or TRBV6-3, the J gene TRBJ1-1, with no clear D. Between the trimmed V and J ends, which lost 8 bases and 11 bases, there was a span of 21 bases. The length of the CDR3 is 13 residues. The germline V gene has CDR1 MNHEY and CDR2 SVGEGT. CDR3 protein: CASRTNSPLDAFY. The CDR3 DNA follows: TGTGCCAGCCGAACAAACAGTCCCCTGGATGCTTTCTAT.

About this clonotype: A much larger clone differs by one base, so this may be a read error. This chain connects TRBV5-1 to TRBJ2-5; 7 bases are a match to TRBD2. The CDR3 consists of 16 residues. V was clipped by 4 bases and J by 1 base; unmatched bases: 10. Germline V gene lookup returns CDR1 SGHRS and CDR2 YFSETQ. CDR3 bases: TGCGCCAGCAGCATCTACGGGGGGACTGGCCAAGAGACCCAGTACTTC. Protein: CASSIYGGTGQETQYF. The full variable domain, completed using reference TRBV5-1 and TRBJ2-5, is KAGVTQTPRYLIKTRGQQVTLSCSPISGHRSVSWYQQTPGQGLQFLFEYFSETQRNKGNFPGRFSGRQFSNSRSEMNVSTLELGDSALYLCASSIYGGTGQETQYFGPGTRLLVL.

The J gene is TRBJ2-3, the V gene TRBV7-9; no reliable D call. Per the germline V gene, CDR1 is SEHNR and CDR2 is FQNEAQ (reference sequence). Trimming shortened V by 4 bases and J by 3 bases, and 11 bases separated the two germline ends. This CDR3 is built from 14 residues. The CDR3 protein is CASSYVLVTDTQYF. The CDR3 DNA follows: TGTGCCAGCAGCTATGTTCTAGTAACAGATACGCAGTATTTT.

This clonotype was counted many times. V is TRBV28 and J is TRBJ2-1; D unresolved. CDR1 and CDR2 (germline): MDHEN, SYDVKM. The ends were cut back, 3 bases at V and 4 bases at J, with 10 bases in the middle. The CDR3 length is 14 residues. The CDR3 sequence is CASSLTERYNEQFF. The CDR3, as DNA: TGTGCCAGCAGTTTGACGGAACGGTACAATGAGCAGTTCTTC.

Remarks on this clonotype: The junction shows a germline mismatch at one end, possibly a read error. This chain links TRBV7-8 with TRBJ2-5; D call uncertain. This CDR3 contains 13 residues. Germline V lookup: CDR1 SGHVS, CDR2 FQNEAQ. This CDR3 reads CARSLGSQETQYF. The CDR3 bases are TGTGCCAGGAGCTTAGGATCCCAAGAGACCCAGTACTTC.

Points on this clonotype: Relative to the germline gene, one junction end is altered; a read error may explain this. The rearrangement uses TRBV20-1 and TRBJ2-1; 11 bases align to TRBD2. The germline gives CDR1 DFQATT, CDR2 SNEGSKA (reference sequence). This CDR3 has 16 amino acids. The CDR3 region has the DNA TGCATTGCTCCGCAGGGACTAGCGGCCCTGGGGAATGAGCAGTTCTTC. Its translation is CIAPQGLAALGNEQFF.

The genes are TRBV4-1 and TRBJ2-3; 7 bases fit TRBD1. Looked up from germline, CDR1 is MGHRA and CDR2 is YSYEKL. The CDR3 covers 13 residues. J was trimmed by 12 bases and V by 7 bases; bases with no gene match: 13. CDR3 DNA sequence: TGCGCCAGCAAATCGACAGGGCAGGATTCTCAGTATTTT. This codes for CASKSTGQDSQYF.

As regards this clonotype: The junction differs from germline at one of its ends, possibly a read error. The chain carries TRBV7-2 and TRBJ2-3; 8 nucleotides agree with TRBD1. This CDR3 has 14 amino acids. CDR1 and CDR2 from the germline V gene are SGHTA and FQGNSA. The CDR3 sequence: CACSSDRGTDTQYF. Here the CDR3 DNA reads TGTGCCTGCAGCTCAGACAGGGGTACAGATACGCAGTATTTT.

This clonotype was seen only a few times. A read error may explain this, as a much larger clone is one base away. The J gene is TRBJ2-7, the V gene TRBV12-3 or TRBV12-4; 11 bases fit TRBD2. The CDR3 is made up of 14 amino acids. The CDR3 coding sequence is TGTGCCGGCAGTCAGGGACTAGCGGCCTACGAGCAGTACTTC. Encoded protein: CAGSQGLAAYEQYF.

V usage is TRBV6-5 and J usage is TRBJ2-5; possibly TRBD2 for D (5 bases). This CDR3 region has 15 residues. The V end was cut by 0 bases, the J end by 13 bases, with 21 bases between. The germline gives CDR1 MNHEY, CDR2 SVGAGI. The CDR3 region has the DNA TGTGCCAGCAGTTACTCGCGGACTGGGTGGGAGACCAGGTACTTC. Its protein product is CASSYSRTGWETRYF.

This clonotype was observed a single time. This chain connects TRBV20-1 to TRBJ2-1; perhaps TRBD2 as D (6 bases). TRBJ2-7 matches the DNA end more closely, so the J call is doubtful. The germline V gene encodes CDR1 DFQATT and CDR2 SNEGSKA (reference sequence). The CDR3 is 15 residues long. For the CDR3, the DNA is TGCAGTGTTAGCGGAGGGGCCGGAGGGGTCGATGAGCAGTACTTC. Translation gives CSVSGGAGGVDEQYF.

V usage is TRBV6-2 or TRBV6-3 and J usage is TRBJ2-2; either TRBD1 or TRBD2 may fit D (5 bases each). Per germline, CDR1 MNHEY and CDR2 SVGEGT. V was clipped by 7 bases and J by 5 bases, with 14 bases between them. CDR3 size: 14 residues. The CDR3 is CASIVRDGTGELFF. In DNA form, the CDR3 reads TGTGCCAGCATCGTTAGGGACGGGACCGGGGAGCTGTTTTTT.

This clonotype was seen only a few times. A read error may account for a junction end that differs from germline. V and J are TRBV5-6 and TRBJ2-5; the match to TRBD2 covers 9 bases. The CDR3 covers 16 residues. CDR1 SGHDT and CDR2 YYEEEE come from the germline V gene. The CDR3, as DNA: TGTGCCAGCAGCTTGGTTCTAGCGGGGTACCAAGAGACCCAGCACTTC. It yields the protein CASSLVLAGYQETQHF.

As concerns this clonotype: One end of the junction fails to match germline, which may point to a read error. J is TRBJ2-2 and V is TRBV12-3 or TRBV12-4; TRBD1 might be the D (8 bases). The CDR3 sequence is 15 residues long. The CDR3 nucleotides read TGTGCCAACAGTCTCCGACAGGGGCGGAGCGGGAAGCTGTTTTTT. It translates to CANSLRQGRSGKLFF.

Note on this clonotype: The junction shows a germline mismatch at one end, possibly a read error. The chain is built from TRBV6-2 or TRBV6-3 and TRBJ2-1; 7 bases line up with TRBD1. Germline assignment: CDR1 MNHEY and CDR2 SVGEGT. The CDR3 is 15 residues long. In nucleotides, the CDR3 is TGTGCCAGCTGCTACAACAGGGGTGGTTTGAATGAGCTGTTCTTC. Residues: CASCYNRGGLNELFF.

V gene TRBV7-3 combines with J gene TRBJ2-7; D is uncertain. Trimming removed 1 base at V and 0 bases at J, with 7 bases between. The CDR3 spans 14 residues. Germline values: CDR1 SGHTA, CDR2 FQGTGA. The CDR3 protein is CASSLSGNSYEQYF. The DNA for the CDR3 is TGTGCCAGCAGCTTAAGCGGAAACTCCTACGAGCAGTACTTC.

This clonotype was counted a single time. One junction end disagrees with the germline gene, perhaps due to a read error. The CDR3 loop reads CASTLWTGGATDTHYF. CDR3 in DNA: TGTGCCAGCACGCTGTGGACAGGGGGCGCGACAGATACGCATTATTTT. The gene calls are TRBV6-1 and TRBJ2-3; TRBD1 matches at 11 bases. Germline V gene sequence: CDR1 MNHNS, CDR2 SASEGT. This CDR3 has 16 amino acids.

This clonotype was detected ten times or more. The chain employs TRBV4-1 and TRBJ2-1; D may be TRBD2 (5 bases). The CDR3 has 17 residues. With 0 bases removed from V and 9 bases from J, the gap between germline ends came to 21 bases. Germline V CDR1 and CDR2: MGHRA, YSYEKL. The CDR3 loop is CASSQDLGGVVLGEQFF. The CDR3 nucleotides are TGCGCCAGCAGCCAAGATCTAGGAGGAGTAGTCCTAGGTGAGCAGTTCTTC.

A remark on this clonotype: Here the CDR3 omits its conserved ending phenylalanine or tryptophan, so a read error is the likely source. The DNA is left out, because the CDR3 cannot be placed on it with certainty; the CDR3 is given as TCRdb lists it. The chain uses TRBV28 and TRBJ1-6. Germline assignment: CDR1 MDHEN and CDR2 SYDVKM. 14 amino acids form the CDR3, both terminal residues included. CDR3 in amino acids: CASGATAGGLPIHA.

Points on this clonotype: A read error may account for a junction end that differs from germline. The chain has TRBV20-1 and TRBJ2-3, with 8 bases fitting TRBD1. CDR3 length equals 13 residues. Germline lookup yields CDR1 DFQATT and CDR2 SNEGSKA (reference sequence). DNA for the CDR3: TGCAGTGCTCAGACAGGGGCTACAGATACGCAGTGTTTT. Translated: CSAQTGATDTQCF.

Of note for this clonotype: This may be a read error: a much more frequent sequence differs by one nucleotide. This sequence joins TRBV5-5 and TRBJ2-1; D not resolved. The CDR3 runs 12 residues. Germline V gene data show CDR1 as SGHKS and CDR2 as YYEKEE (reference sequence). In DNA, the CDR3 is TGTGCCAGCAGCCCCCCACACAATGAGCGGTTCTTC. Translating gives CASSPPHNERFF.

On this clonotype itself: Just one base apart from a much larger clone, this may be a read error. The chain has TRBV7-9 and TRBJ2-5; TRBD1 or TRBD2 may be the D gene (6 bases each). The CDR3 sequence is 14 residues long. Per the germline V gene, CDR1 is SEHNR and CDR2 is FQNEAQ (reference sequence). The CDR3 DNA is TGTTCCAGCAGCTTAGGAGGGGGACAAGAGACCCAGTACTTC. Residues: CSSSLGGGQETQYF.

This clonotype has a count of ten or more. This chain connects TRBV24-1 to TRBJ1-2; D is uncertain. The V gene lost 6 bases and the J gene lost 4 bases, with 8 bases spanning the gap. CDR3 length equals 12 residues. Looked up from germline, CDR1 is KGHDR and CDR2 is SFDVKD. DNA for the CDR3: TGTGCCACCAGTCAAACGGGCTATGGCTACACCTTC. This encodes CATSQTGYGYTF.

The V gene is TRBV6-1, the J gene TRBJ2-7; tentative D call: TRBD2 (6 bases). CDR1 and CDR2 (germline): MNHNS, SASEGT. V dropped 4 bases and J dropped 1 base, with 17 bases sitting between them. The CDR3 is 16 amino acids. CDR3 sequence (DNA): TGTGCCAGCAGTGGGTGTGCTAGCGACAGTTCCTACGAGCAGTACTTC. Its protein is CASSGCASDSSYEQYF.

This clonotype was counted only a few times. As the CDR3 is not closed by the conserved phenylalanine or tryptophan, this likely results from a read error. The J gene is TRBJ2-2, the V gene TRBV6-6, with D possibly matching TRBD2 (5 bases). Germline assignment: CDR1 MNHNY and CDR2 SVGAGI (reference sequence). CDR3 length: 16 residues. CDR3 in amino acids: CASHDLVGGDTGELFS. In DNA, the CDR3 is TGTGCCAGCCACGACTTGGTAGGAGGTGACACGGGGGAGCTGTTTTCG.

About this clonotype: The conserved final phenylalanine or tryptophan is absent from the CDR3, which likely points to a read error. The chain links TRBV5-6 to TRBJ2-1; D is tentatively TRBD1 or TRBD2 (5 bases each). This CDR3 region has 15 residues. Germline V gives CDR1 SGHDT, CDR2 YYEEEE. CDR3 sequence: CASSLGPQEEDEQFL. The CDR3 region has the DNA TGTGCCAGTAGCTTGGGACCCCAGGAAGAGGACGAGCAGTTCCTC.